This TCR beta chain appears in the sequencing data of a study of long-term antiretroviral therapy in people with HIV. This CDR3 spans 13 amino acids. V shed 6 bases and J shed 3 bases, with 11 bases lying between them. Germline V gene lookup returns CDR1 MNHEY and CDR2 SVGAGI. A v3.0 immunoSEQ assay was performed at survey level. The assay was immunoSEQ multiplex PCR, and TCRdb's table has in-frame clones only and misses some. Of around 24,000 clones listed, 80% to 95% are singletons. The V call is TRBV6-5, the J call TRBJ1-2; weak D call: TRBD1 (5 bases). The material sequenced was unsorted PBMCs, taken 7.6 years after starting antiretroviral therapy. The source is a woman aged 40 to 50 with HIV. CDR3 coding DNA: TGTGCCAGCAGCGAGCTGACAGACTATGGCTACACCTTC. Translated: CASSELTDYGYTF.